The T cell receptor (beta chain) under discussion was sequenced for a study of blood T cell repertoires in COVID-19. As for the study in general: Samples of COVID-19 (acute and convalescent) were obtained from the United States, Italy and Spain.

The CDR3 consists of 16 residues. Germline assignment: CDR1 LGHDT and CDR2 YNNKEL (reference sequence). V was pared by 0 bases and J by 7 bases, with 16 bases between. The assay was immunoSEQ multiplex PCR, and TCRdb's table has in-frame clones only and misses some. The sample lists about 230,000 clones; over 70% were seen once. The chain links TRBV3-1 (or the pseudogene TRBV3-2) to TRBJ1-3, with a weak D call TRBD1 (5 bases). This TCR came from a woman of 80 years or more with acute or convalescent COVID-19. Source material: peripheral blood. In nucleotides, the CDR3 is TGTGCCAGCAGCCAAGATACCCCCCGGAGGGGCAACACCATATATTTT. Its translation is CASSQDTPRRGNTIYF.